Each of the 10 T cell receptor beta chains below was sequenced from the same sample in a study of Graves' ophthalmopathy and Graves' hyperthyroidism. RNA transcripts served as template for amplifying TCR beta CDR3 sequences. RT-PCR with HTBI primers came first, then second-round multiplex PCR. TCRdb used MiXCR to reprocess the multiplex PCR reads, holding one entry per CDR3 protein. The table includes about 500,000 distinct CDR3 sequences, approximately 15% detected once. Source material: blood. Receptors originate from a woman in her thirties with Graves' ophthalmopathy.

This clonotype has a count of ten or more. The CDR3 is CASSLFQEVGHEQYF. CDR3 nucleotides: TGTGCCAGCAGTTTATTTCAGGAGGTAGGCCACGAGCAGTACTTC. J is TRBJ2-7 and V is TRBV28; the D gene is possibly TRBD2 (5 bases). Germline CDR1 and CDR2: MDHEN and SYDVKM. CDR3 length: 15 amino acids. Trimming took off 1 base at V and 5 bases at J, with 15 bases between the two ends.

This clonotype was detected only a few times. The DNA of the CDR3 is TGTGCCAGCACTAAGGGACTCAGTCAGCCCCAGCATTTT. This codes for CASTKGLSQPQHF. This rearrangement joins TRBV12-3 or TRBV12-4 to TRBJ1-5, with D maybe TRBD1 (5 bases). CDR3 size: 13 residues. Trimming stripped 7 bases from V and 6 bases from J, with 13 bases between.

This clonotype was picked up a small number of times. This sequence joins TRBV13 and TRBJ1-1, with 8 bases fitting TRBD1. There are 15 residues in the CDR3. The germline CDR1 and CDR2 sequences are PRHDT and FYEKMQ (reference sequence). Trimming cost V 5 bases and J 3 bases; bases outside gene matches: 8. This CDR3 reads CASSERTGRDTEAFF. CDR3 in DNA: TGTGCCAGCAGCGAGCGGACAGGGAGGGACACTGAAGCTTTCTTT.

As DNA, the CDR3 is TGTGCCAGCAGCCAAGAGCGACAGTCGAAAAGTGAAGCTTTCTTT. Translated: CASSQERQSKSEAFF. The chain couples TRBV3-1 to TRBJ1-1, with TRBD1 as a possible D gene (5 bases). V shed 0 bases and J shed 7 bases, with 15 bases lying between them. The CDR3 runs 15 residues. Germline V CDR1 and CDR2: LGHDT, YNNKEL (reference sequence). The complete variable domain, with remaining parts taken from reference TRBV3-1 and TRBJ1-1, reads DTAVSQTPKYLVTQMGNDKSIKCEQNLGHDTMYWYKQDSKKFLKIMFSYNNKELIINETVPNRFSPKSPDKAHLNLHINSLELGDSAVYFCASSQERQSKSEAFFGQGTRLTVV.

This rearrangement joins TRBV7-8 to TRBJ1-5; no definite D call. The V gene lost 0 bases and the J gene lost 1 base, with 10 bases spanning the gap. This CDR3 contains 16 residues. Looked up from germline, CDR1 is SGHVS and CDR2 is FQNEAQ. The CDR3 sequence: CASSLARRRSNQPQHF. DNA for the CDR3: TGTGCCAGCAGCTTAGCCCGGAGAAGGAGCAATCAGCCCCAGCATTTT. The full variable domain, its missing parts supplied by reference TRBV7-8 and TRBJ1-5, is GAGVSQSPRYKVAKRGQDVALRCDPISGHVSLFWYQQALGQGPEFLTYFQNEAQLDKSGLPSDRFFAERPEGSVSTLKIQRTQQEDSAVYLCASSLARRRSNQPQHFGDGTRLSIL.

Ten or more counts support this clonotype. Given the absence of the conserved phenylalanine or tryptophan at the CDR3 end, a read error is likely. The chain combines TRBV28 with TRBJ1-2, with D perhaps TRBD1 (5 bases). The CDR3 totals 11 residues. V was shortened by 6 bases and J by 8 bases, with 10 bases between the two germline ends. CDR1 is MDHEN, CDR2 SYDVKM, per germline. The CDR3 loop reads CASRGWDGYTL. The CDR3, as DNA: TGTGCCAGCAGGGGGTGGGACGGCTACACCCTC.

The table lists this clonotype with many counts. The chain uses TRBV6-5 and TRBJ2-5; 7 positions match TRBD1. Germline trimming cut 0 bases from V and 1 base from J; bases unmatched to any gene: 2. Per germline, CDR1 MNHEY and CDR2 SVGAGI. The CDR3 is made up of 15 amino acids. Here the CDR3 reads CASSYSGGPQETQYF. The CDR3 DNA sequence: TGTGCCAGCAGTTACTCAGGGGGCCCCCAAGAGACCCAGTACTTC.

This clonotype was observed many times. The V gene is TRBV12-3 or TRBV12-4, the J gene TRBJ1-3, with 9 bases that match TRBD1. V gave up 5 bases and J gave up 7 bases; unmatched junction bases: 6. There are 14 residues in the CDR3. CDR3 DNA: TGTGCCAGCAGTCGAGAAGGACAGGGGAACACCATATATTTT. It encodes CASSREGQGNTIYF.

In this sample, this clonotype turned up many times. The chain recombines TRBV28 with TRBJ2-6; the D gene is possibly TRBD1 (6 bases). Germline lookup yields CDR1 MDHEN and CDR2 SYDVKM. V was shortened by 6 bases and J by 0 bases, with 15 bases between the two germline ends. The CDR3 sequence is 17 residues long. In DNA form, the CDR3 reads TGTGCCAGCAGCCACCGCAGGGGAAACTCTGGGGCCAACGTCCTGACTTTC. This sequence encodes CASSHRRGNSGANVLTF. Looking up the rest from reference TRBV28 and TRBJ2-6 gives the full variable domain: DVKVTQSSRYLVKRTGEKVFLECVQDMDHENMFWYRQDPGLGLRLIYFSYDVKMKEKGDIPEGYSVSREKKERFSLILESASTNQTSMYLCASSHRRGNSGANVLTFGAGSRLTVL.

This clonotype was seen ten or more times. The chain recombines TRBV20-1 with TRBJ2-7, with D perhaps matching TRBD2 (6 bases). Germline values: CDR1 DFQATT, CDR2 SNEGSKA (reference sequence). The CDR3 has 14 amino acids. The V end lost 3 bases, the J end lost 0 bases, and 12 bases lay between the germline ends. CDR3 nucleotides: TGCAGTGCTAGTTCCGCTAGCGACTCCTACGAGCAGTACTTC. Its protein is CSASSASDSYEQYF.